The TCR beta chain described here comes from a study of CD8+ T cells in alopecia areata. Overall study context: Severity was scored as percentage of affected scalp area in treated patients. Findings of the study overall: Mouse data revealed clearer TCR sharing than patient data did, a gap possibly tied to HLA. Given one nonresponder, whether baseline CD8+ expansion relates to response remains uncertain.

Following RNA extraction, reverse transcription yielded cDNA that acted as the sequencing template. The protocol was immunoSEQ multiplex PCR, while the TCRdb copy is restricted to in-frame clones and leaves out a portion. The table records about 210,000 clones, over 60% of them present only once. V lost 4 bases and J lost 6; bases outside the gene matches: 6. This CDR3 has 15 residues. Germline V gene sequence: CDR1 SGHTA, CDR2 FQGNSA. Worth noting for this clone: Its antigen is not known.

The treatment: oral pan-JAK inhibitor, 5-10 mg twice daily. Collected material from alopecia areata patients comprised lesional scalp punch biopsies and peripheral blood. The sequences come from CD4+ T cells sorted from blood, collected at week 4, from a patient treated with tofacitinib. The chain combines TRBV7-2 with TRBJ2-1; TRBD2 matches 10 bases. The sequence came from a human donor with alopecia areata. DNA of the CDR3: TGTGCCAGCAGCTCCATAGCGGGGGGAGGCAATGAGCAGTTCTTC. Amino acid sequence: CASSSIAGGGNEQFF.